This is a list of T cell receptor beta chains from one sample in a study of memory CD4+ T cells and cytomegalovirus serostatus. This table comes from immunoSEQ multiplex PCR, and its TCRdb copy is limited to in-frame clones, with some not included. The sample comprises 35,000 to 45,000 clones, approximately 79% of which are singletons, and under 6% rests with the top ten. Sequencing used memory CD4+ T cells from blood. The source is an adult in good health and CMV-seropositive. The CDR3 runs from the conserved cysteine through the conserved F or W. The order of the fields is D gene, clone size, J gene, V gene, CDR3 DNA, CDR3 protein. D genes are given only for firm matches. Part of the rows lack a size; the others show once, few, many or a class for expanded clones.

NA,NA,TRBJ2-6,TRBV7-2,TGTGCCAGCAGCTTATTACCACAGAAGAGCTCTGGGGCCAACGTCCTGACTTTC,CASSLLPQKSSGANVLTF
TRBD2,NA,TRBJ2-7,TRBV4-1,TGCGCCAGCAGCCAAGGGCTCGGGAGCGGGGGAAGCGAGCAGTACTTC,CASSQGLGSGGSEQYF
NA,NA,TRBJ1-1,TRBV7-6,TGTGCCAGCACCATGAGGCCTGAAGCTTTCTTT,CASTMRPEAFF
NA,few,TRBJ2-1,TRBV5-4,TGTGCCAGCAGCTTGGTGGGAGGAGGGCAGTTCTTC,CASSLVGGGQFF
TRBD1,few,TRBJ1-3,TRBV9,TGTGCCAGCAGCGGGAGGGACAGGGCCCGTTTTGGAAACACCATATATTTT,CASSGRDRARFGNTIYF
NA,NA,TRBJ1-1,TRBV11-2,TGTGCCAGCAGCTTAGAAGTGCGGCGGACTGAAGCTTTCTTT,CASSLEVRRTEAFF
NA,NA,TRBJ2-1,TRBV13,TGTGCCAGCAGCTTAGACCTAGGGTCGGACAATGAGCAGTTCTTC,CASSLDLGSDNEQFF
TRBD1,NA,TRBJ1-6,TRBV14,TGTGCCAGCAGCCCGGGGACAGCCTATAATTCACCCCTCCACTTT,CASSPGTAYNSPLHF
NA,NA,TRBJ2-2,TRBV2,TGTGCCAGCAGTGCCTACGGGACAATGAACACCGGGGAGCTGTTTTTT,CASSAYGTMNTGELFF
NA,NA,TRBJ1-4,TRBV29-1,TGCAGCGTTGAAGATGCCAGGGGAGGTGAAAAACTGTTTTTT,CSVEDARGGEKLFF
NA,NA,TRBJ1-5,TRBV6-6,TGTGTCAGCAGTTACGTGCGGGAGCAGCCCCAGCATTTT,CVSSYVREQPQHF
NA,NA,TRBJ2-2,TRBV19,TGTGCCAGTACCGTACAGGGCGGGGAGCTGTTTTTT,CASTVQGGELFF
NA,NA,TRBJ1-1,TRBV7-9,TGTGCCAGCAGTTTCATTTTAACCCGAAGCACTGAAGCTTTCTTT,CASSFILTRSTEAFF
NA,NA,TRBJ2-7,TRBV11-2,TGTGCCAGCAGCCACCAAGGGGGAGAGCAGTACTTC,CASSHQGGEQYF